These 24 T cell receptor beta chains originate from one sample sequenced in a study of CD8 T cells in ankylosing spondylitis. Whole-study results and caveats: Characteristic, it appeared, of ankylosing spondylitis blood was a TCR beta motif of roughly eight highly homologous variants.

No antigens are known for them. A single record per CDR3 protein comes from TCRdb applying MiXCR to the 5' RACE reads. The table shows almost 400,000 distinct CDR3 sequences, with under 25% occurring only once. Sequencing input: blood, either unsorted or a sorted T cell fraction (not recorded which). The source of these receptors is a male donor with ankylosing spondylitis.

This clonotype was observed a few times. The chain has TRBV28 and TRBJ2-6; D is unresolved. The germline V gene has CDR1 MDHEN and CDR2 SYDVKM. With 4 bases removed from V and 4 bases from J, the gap between germline ends came to 11 bases. This CDR3 has 15 amino acids. CDR3 DNA: TGTGCCAGCAGTTCTGGGGTATTGGGGGCCAACGTCCTGACTTTC. This codes for CASSSGVLGANVLTF. The complete variable domain, with remaining parts taken from reference TRBV28 and TRBJ2-6, reads DVKVTQSSRYLVKRTGEKVFLECVQDMDHENMFWYRQDPGLGLRLIYFSYDVKMKEKGDIPEGYSVSREKKERFSLILESASTNQTSMYLCASSSGVLGANVLTFGAGSRLTVL.

The rearrangement uses TRBV10-3 and TRBJ1-2, with D tentatively TRBD1 (6 bases). The germline V gene has CDR1 ENHRY and CDR2 SYGVKD. This CDR3 is 14 amino acids long. V was cut by 3 bases and J by 2 bases, with 10 bases left in between. CDR3 nucleotides: TGTGCCATCAGTGAACAGGACAGCAACTATGGCTACACCTTC. This codes for CAISEQDSNYGYTF.

The chain combines TRBV6-2 or TRBV6-3 with TRBJ2-4; D ambiguous. The CDR3 totals 13 residues. Germline values: CDR1 MNHEY, CDR2 SVGEGT. The germline V and J ends were trimmed by 6 bases and 14 bases, with 20 bases remaining between them. The CDR3 DNA reads TGTGCCAGCAGCCGAGTTGGTCCCCCGCCGGAGTACTTC. Translated, it gives CASSRVGPPPEYF.

The rearrangement links TRBV20-1 to TRBJ2-7, with 8 bases lining up with TRBD2. This CDR3 has 12 amino acids. Unmatched junction bases numbered 3, after V lost 4 bases and J lost 4 bases. CDR1 and CDR2 (germline): DFQATT, SNEGSKA (reference sequence). The CDR3 nucleotides read TGCAGTGCTACCCCTAGCGGGTACGAGCAGTACTTC. Translating gives CSATPSGYEQYF.

The chain has TRBV7-9 and TRBJ1-1; weak D call: TRBD1 (6 bases). V was cut by 5 bases and J by 6 bases, with 16 bases left in between. The germline V gene encodes CDR1 SEHNR and CDR2 FQNEAQ (reference sequence). The CDR3 contains 14 residues. DNA for the CDR3: TGTGCCAGCAGCCCCCAGGGGAGGGGTGCTGAAGCTTTCTTT. This codes for CASSPQGRGAEAFF.

The chain links TRBV6-2 or TRBV6-3 to TRBJ2-3, with 7 bases aligning to TRBD2. The V gene's germline CDR1 is MNHEY and CDR2 SVGEGT. CDR3 length equals 15 residues. Trimming removed 5 bases from V and 2 bases from J; junction bases left unmatched: 7. This CDR3 is CASSTRDYHTDTQYF. CDR3 in DNA: TGTGCCAGCAGTACCCGGGACTACCACACAGATACGCAGTATTTT.

This clonotype was detected ten times or more. The chain uses TRBV7-8 and TRBJ2-1; D is unresolved. This CDR3 is built from 15 residues. V was pared by 2 bases and J by 0 bases, with 8 bases between. Germline lookup yields CDR1 SGHVS and CDR2 FQNEAQ. The DNA of the CDR3 is TGTGCCAGCAGCTTAAGCGCGAGCTCCTACAATGAGCAGTTCTTC. As protein: CASSLSASSYNEQFF.

This clonotype was observed at least ten times. The J gene is TRBJ2-3, the V gene TRBV7-9; D uncertain. CDR3 length equals 11 residues. The V and J ends lost 3 bases and 6 bases respectively, with 4 bases between them. Germline values: CDR1 SEHNR, CDR2 FQNEAQ (reference sequence). The CDR3 sequence: CASSFADTQYF. The DNA for the CDR3 is TGTGCCAGCAGCTTTGCGGATACGCAGTATTTT.

In this sample, this clonotype turned up a few times. The V call is TRBV4-1, the J call TRBJ2-1; 8 bases line up with TRBD2. V shed 2 bases and J 7 bases; nucleotides not matched to a gene: 7. Looked up from germline, CDR1 is MGHRA and CDR2 is YSYEKL. The CDR3 covers 15 residues. The CDR3 DNA reads as TGCGCCAGCAGCCAAAGCGGGAGTATTATTAATGAGCAGTTCTTC. Its protein product is CASSQSGSIINEQFF.

This chain connects TRBV11-1 to TRBJ1-1; D is uncertain. Germline V gene sequence: CDR1 SGHAT, CDR2 FQDESV (reference sequence). The CDR3 consists of 14 residues. Trimming shortened V by 2 bases and J by 4 bases, and 11 bases separated the two germline ends. The CDR3 nucleotides are TGTGCCAGCAGCTTAAGGGAGGATTCCACTGAAGCTTTCTTT. Its translation is CASSLREDSTEAFF. The full variable domain, rest sourced from reference TRBV11-1 and TRBJ1-1, is EAEVAQSPRYKITEKSQAVAFWCDPISGHATLYWYRQILGQGPELLVQFQDESVVDDSQLPKDRFSAERLKGVDSTLKIQPAELGDSAMYLCASSLREDSTEAFFGQGTRLTVV.

This clonotype was counted only a few times. V usage is TRBV24-1 and J usage is TRBJ1-2; D is undetermined. V lost 4 bases and J 0 bases, leaving 5 bases between the germline ends. Germline V lookup: CDR1 KGHDR, CDR2 SFDVKD. The CDR3 totals 13 residues. CDR3: CATSDGANYGYTF. Written as DNA, the CDR3 is TGTGCCACCAGTGACGGAGCTAACTATGGCTACACCTTC.

This clonotype was observed a handful of times. The chain links TRBV24-1 to TRBJ2-1; 9 bases match TRBD2. Germline V lookup: CDR1 KGHDR, CDR2 SFDVKD. Trimming removed 5 bases from V and 7 bases from J; junction bases left unmatched: 2. The CDR3 length is 13 residues. The CDR3 DNA reads as TGTGCCACCAGTGGGCTAGCGGGAAATGAGCAGTTCTTC. Translation: CATSGLAGNEQFF.

V usage is TRBV28 and J usage is TRBJ2-1; 9 bases align to TRBD2. The V gene end was trimmed by 8 bases and the J gene end by 3 bases; junction bases not matched to a gene: 5. CDR1 is MDHEN and CDR2 is SYDVKM in the germline V gene. The CDR3 length is 14 residues. The CDR3 DNA reads TGTGCCAGCTTGGCGGGAGGGTTCTACAATGAGCAGTTCTTC. Translated: CASLAGGFYNEQFF. The full variable domain, its missing parts supplied by reference TRBV28 and TRBJ2-1, is DVKVTQSSRYLVKRTGEKVFLECVQDMDHENMFWYRQDPGLGLRLIYFSYDVKMKEKGDIPEGYSVSREKKERFSLILESASTNQTSMYLCASLAGGFYNEQFFGPGTRLTVL.

This clonotype was counted ten times or more. This chain connects TRBV5-1 to TRBJ2-7; 7 positions agree with TRBD1. This CDR3 is built from 14 residues. Trimming took 4 bases from V and 1 from J; bases not matched to a gene: 5. Germline V gene lookup returns CDR1 SGHRS and CDR2 YFSETQ. DNA for the CDR3: TGCGCCAGCAGCCCCCGGGACAGATCCTACGAGCAGTACTTC. Its protein is CASSPRDRSYEQYF.

This clonotype was counted only a few times. This chain joins TRBV20-1 and TRBJ1-2; 9 positions match TRBD1. Trimming at V came to 5 bases and at J to 6 bases, leaving 10 bases not matched to a gene. The CDR3 is 14 amino acids. Germline CDR1 DFQATT, CDR2 SNEGSKA (reference sequence). CDR3 protein: CSAGRQGGENGYTF. In DNA form, the CDR3 reads TGCAGTGCTGGAAGACAGGGGGGGGAGAATGGCTACACCTTC.

The genes are TRBV29-1 and TRBJ2-3; possibly TRBD1 for D (5 bases). Germline CDR1 and CDR2: SQVTM and ANQGSEA. The CDR3 has 13 amino acids. V was shortened by 4 bases and J by 0 bases, with 8 bases between the two germline ends. The CDR3 coding sequence is TGCAGCGTTGGGGGCGGAAGCACAGATACGCAGTATTTT. Protein sequence: CSVGGGSTDTQYF.

The sample holds a few counts of this clonotype. The V and J genes are TRBV19 and TRBJ1-5; D might be TRBD1 (5 bases). Trimming removed 9 bases from V and 1 base from J, with 10 bases in between. CDR1 and CDR2 from the germline V gene are LNHDA and SQIVND (reference sequence). The CDR3 has 13 amino acids. The CDR3 here is CASDRGSNQPQHF. For the CDR3, the DNA is TGTGCCAGCGACAGAGGCAGCAATCAGCCCCAGCATTTT.

This clonotype was counted a few times. V and J are TRBV19 and TRBJ2-7, with D uncertain. The CDR3 contains 12 residues. Germline V CDR1 and CDR2: LNHDA, SQIVND (reference sequence). V was clipped by 5 bases and J by 1 base, with 6 bases between them. The CDR3 bases are TGTGCCAGTAGTTACGGTTCCTACGAGCAGTACTTC. Its translation is CASSYGSYEQYF.

The chain employs TRBV28 and TRBJ2-7; D is unresolved. Germline CDR1 and CDR2: MDHEN and SYDVKM. Trimming removed 4 bases from V and 0 bases from J, with 16 bases in between. The CDR3 runs to 16 residues. CDR3 bases: TGTGCCAGCAGTTCCGCCGGGTTGGCGGACTCCTACGAGCAGTACTTC. This encodes CASSSAGLADSYEQYF.

This clonotype was counted a few times. The rearrangement joins TRBV3-1 to TRBJ2-2, with D possibly being TRBD2 (7 bases). Germline-derived CDR1 and CDR2 are LGHDT and YNNKEL (reference sequence). V lost 2 bases and J lost 6, with 19 bases in between. The CDR3 loop spans 17 amino acids. CDR3 sequence reads: CASSQFPGGAWAGELFF. In DNA form, the CDR3 reads TGTGCCAGCAGCCAATTCCCGGGGGGCGCTTGGGCCGGGGAGCTGTTTTTT.

CDR3 sequence: CASARTGNTDTQYF. The CDR3 region has the DNA TGTGCCAGCGCTCGGACAGGGAACACAGATACGCAGTATTTT. The chain carries TRBV12-3 or TRBV12-4 and TRBJ2-3; 8 nucleotides line up with TRBD1. The CDR3 covers 14 residues. The V and J ends lost 8 bases and 2 bases, in that order; junction bases with no gene match: 6.

The chain links TRBV5-1 to TRBJ2-3; 7 nucleotides agree with TRBD1. The CDR3 extends over 16 amino acids. CDR1 is SGHRS and CDR2 is YFSETQ in the germline V gene. V lost 0 bases and J lost 0; bases outside the gene matches: 4. Here the CDR3 reads CASSLEQGWSTDTQYF. CDR3 sequence (DNA): TGCGCCAGCAGCTTGGAACAGGGGTGGAGCACAGATACGCAGTATTTT.

V is TRBV29-1 and J is TRBJ2-1, with D possibly being TRBD2 (6 bases). The ends were cut back, 3 bases at V and 4 bases at J, with 22 bases in the middle. Looked up from germline, CDR1 is SQVTM and CDR2 is ANQGSEA. The CDR3 loop spans 17 amino acids. CDR3 nucleotides: TGCAGCGTTGACACCCGAGGGGTTGGCGGGAAATACAATGAGCAGTTCTTC. It translates to CSVDTRGVGGKYNEQFF.

The chain couples TRBV19 to TRBJ2-1, with 7 bases matching TRBD2. CDR3 length: 16 amino acids. The V gene end was trimmed by 4 bases and the J gene end by 4 bases; junction bases not matched to a gene: 10. CDR1 LNHDA and CDR2 SQIVND come from the germline V gene (reference sequence). The CDR3 here is CASSSIISGVYNEQFF. As DNA, the CDR3 is TGTGCCAGTAGTAGTATTATAAGCGGGGTGTACAATGAGCAGTTCTTC.